This T cell receptor (beta chain) stems from a study of cytomegalovirus exposure and HLA in healthy donors. The overall study: Genotyping showed 81% of almost 400 donors falling in the Caucasian-associated ancestry cluster.

Germline CDR1 SQVTM, CDR2 ANQGSEA. This CDR3 spans 14 amino acids. Trimming took 4 bases from V and 10 from J; bases not matched to a gene: 11. Primers included in the PCR were 60 Vbeta and 13 Jbeta primers. Generated by immunoSEQ multiplex PCR, the TCRdb table keeps only in-frame clones and is missing some. The repertoire has around 200,000 clones, 65% to 75% of them found once; the top ten carry under 5%. For this clone: The antigen remains unidentified.

Study-wide findings and caveats: The study labeled 150 or so TCR beta chains cytomegalovirus-associated.

The chain joins TRBV29-1 to TRBJ2-1; 9 nucleotides align to TRBD2. Sample: PBMCs. The source of this sequence is a man younger than 45 in good health and CMV-seropositive. The CDR3 sequence is CSVVSLAGPIEQFF. DNA of the CDR3: TGCAGCGTTGTATCACTAGCGGGCCCGATCGAGCAGTTCTTC.